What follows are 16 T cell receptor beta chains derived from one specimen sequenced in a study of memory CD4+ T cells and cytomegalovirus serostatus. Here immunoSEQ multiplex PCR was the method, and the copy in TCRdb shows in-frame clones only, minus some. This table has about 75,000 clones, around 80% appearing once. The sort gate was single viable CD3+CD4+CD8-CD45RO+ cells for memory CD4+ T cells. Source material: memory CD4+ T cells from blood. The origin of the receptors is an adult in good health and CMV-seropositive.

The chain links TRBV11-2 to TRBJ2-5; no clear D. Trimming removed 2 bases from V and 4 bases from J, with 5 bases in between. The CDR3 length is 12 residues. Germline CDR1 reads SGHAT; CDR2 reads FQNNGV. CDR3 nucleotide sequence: TGTGCCAGCAGCTTAAATAGAGAGACCCAGTACTTC. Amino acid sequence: CASSLNRETQYF. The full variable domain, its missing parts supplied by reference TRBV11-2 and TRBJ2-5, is EAGVAQSPRYKIIEKRQSVAFWCNPISGHATLYWYQQILGQGPKLLIQFQNNGVVDDSQLPKDRFSAERLKGVDSTLKIQPAKLEDSAVYLCASSLNRETQYFGPGTRLLVL.

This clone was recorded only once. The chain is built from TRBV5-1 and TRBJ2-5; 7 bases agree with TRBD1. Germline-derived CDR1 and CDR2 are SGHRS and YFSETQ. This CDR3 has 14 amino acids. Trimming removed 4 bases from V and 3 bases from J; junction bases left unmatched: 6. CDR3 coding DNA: TGCGCCAGCAGCAAAGGGACAGCAAAAGAGACCCAGTACTTC. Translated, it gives CASSKGTAKETQYF.

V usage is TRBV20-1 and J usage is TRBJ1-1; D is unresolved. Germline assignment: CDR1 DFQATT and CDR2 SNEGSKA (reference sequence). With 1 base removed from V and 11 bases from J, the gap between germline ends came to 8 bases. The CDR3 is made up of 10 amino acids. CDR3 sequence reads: CSARGVRAFF. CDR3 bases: TGCAGTGCTAGAGGCGTTAGGGCTTTCTTT.

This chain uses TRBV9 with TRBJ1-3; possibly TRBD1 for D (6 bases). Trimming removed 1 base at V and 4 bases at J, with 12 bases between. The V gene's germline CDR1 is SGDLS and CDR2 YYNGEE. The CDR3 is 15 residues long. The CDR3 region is CASSVMGGEGNTIYF. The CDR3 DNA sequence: TGTGCCAGCAGCGTAATGGGGGGCGAAGGAAACACCATATATTTT.

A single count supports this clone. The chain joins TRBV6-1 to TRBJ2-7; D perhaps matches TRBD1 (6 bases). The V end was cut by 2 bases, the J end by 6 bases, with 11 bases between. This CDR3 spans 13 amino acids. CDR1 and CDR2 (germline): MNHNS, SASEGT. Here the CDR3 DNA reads TGTGCCAGCAGTGAACAGGGGAGTTCCGAGCAGTACGTC. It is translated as CASSEQGSSEQYV.

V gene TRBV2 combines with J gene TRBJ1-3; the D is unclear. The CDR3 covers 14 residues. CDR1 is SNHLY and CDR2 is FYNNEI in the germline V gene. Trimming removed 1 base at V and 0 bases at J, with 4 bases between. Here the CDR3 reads CASSEGFSGNTIYF. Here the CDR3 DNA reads TGTGCCAGCAGTGAAGGGTTCTCTGGAAACACCATATATTTT.

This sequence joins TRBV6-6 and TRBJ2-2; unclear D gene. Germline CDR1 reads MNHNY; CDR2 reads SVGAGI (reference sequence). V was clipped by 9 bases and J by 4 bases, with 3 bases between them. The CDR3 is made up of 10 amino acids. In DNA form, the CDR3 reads TGTGCCAGTTCCACCGGGGAGCTGTTTTTT. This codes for CASSTGELFF.

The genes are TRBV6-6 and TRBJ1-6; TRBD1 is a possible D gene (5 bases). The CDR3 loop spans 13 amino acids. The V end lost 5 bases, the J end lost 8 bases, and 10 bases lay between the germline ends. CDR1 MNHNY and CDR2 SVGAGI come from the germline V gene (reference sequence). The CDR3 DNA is TGTGCCAGCAGTAGGGGAAGGGATTCACCCCTCCACTTT. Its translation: CASSRGRDSPLHF.

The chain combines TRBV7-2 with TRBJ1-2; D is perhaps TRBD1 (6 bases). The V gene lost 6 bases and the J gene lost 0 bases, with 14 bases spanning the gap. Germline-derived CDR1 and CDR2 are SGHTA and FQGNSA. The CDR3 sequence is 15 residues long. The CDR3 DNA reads TGTGCCAGCAGACAACAGGGAGGAACTAACTATGGCTACACCTTC. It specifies CASRQQGGTNYGYTF.

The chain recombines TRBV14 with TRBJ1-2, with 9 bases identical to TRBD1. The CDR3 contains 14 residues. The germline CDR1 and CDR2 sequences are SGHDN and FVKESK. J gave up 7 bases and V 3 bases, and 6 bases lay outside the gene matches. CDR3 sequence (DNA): TGTGCCAGCAGCCAGGACAGGGGAGTGGGTGGCTACACCTTC. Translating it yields CASSQDRGVGGYTF.

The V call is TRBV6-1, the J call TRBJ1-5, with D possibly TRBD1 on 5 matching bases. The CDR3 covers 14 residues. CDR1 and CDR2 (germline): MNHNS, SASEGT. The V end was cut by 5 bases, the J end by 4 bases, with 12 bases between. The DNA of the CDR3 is TGTGCCAGCAGTCAGGGAGGGCCTAATCAGCCCCAGCATTTT. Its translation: CASSQGGPNQPQHF.

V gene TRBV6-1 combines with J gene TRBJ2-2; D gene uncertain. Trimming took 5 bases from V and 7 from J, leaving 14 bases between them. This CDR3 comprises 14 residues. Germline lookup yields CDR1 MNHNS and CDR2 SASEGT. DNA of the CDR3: TGTGCCAGCAGTCGGGCAGTCAACGGCGGGGAGCTGTTTTTT. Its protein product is CASSRAVNGGELFF.

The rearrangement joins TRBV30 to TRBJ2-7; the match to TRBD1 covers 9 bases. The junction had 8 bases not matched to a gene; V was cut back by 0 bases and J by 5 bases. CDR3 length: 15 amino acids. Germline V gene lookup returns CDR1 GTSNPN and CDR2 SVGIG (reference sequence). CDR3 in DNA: TGTGCCTGGAGTGTAGGGAGGACAGGGGCAAACGAGCAGTACTTC. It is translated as CAWSVGRTGANEQYF. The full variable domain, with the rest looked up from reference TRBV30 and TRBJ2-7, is SQTIHQWPATLVQPVGSPLSLECTVEGTSNPNLYWYRQAAGRGLQLLFYSVGIGQISSEVPQNLSASRPQDRQFILSSKKLLLSDSGFYLCAWSVGRTGANEQYFGPGTRLTVT.

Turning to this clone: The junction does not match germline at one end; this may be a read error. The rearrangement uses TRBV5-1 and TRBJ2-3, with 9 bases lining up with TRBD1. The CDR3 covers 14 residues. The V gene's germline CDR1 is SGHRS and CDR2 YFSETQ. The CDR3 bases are TGCGCCAGCAGGTTGGACAGGGGCGCAGATACGCAGTATTTT. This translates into CASRLDRGADTQYF.

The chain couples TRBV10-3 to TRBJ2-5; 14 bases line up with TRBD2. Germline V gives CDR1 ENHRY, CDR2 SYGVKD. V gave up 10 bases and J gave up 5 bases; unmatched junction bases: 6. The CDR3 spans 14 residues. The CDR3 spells CATGTSGSGETQYF. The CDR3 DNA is TGTGCCACCGGGACTAGCGGGAGTGGGGAGACCCAGTACTTC.

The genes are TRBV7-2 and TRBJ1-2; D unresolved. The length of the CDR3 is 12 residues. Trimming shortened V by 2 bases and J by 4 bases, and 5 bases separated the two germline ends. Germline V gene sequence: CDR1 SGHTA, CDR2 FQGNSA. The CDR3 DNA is TGTGCCAGCAGCTTAAACAGCTATGGCTACACCTTC. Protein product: CASSLNSYGYTF.